This TCR beta chain was retrieved from a study of cytomegalovirus exposure and HLA in healthy donors. Broader study findings: Likely technical artifact: a cluster of highly shared sequence variants.

Primers included in the PCR were 60 Vbeta and 13 Jbeta primers. The assay was immunoSEQ multiplex PCR, and TCRdb's table has in-frame clones only and misses some. The table lists roughly 140,000 clones, 82% of them singletons. As for this clone: Its specificity is unknown.

Each donor was healthy, and each was a bone marrow donor. While unrecorded immune exposures were likely, the donors were nominally healthy when sampled. V dropped 10 bases and J dropped 7 bases, with 14 bases sitting between them. Per germline, CDR1 WSHSY and CDR2 SAAADI. There are 11 residues in the CDR3. The sequenced material came from PBMCs. The receptor's source is a male donor in good health and CMV-seronegative. The V and J genes are TRBV10-2 and TRBJ2-7; possible D gene TRBD1, 5 bases. The CDR3 protein is CATSDSQEQYF. In nucleotides, the CDR3 is TGCGCCACCTCAGACAGCCAAGAGCAGTACTTC.